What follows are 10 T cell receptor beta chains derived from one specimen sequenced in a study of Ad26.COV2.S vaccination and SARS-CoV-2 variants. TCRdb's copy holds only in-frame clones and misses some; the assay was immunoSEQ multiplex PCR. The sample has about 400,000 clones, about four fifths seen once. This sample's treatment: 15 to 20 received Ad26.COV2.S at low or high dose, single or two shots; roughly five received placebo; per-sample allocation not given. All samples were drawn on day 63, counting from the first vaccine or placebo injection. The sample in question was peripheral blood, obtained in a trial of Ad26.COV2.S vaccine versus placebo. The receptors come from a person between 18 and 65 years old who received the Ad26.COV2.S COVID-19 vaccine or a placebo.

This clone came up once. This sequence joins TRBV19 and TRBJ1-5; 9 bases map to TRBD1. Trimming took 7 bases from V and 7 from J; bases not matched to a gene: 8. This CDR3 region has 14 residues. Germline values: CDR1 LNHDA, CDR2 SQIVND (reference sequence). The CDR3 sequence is CASTLTGGWQPQHF. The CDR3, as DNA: TGTGCCAGTACCCTGACAGGGGGATGGCAGCCCCAGCATTTT.

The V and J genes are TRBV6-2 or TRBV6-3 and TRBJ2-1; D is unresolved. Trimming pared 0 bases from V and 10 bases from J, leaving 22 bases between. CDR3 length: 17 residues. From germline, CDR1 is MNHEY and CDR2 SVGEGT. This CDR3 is CASSYSRLPPYSREQFF. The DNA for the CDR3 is TGTGCCAGCAGTTACTCGCGCCTCCCTCCTTACTCTAGAGAGCAGTTCTTC.

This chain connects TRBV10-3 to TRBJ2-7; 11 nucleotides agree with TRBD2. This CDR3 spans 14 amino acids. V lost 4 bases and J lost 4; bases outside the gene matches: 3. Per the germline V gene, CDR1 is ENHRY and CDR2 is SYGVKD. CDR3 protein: CAISASSGGYEQYF. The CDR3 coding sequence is TGTGCCATCAGTGCCTCTAGCGGGGGGTACGAGCAGTACTTC.

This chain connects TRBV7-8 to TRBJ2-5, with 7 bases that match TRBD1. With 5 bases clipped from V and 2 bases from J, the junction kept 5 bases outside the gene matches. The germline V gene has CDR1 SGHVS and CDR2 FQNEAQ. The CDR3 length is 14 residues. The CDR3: CASSRGGRQETQYF. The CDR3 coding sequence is TGTGCCAGCAGCCGAGGGGGCCGTCAAGAGACCCAGTACTTC.

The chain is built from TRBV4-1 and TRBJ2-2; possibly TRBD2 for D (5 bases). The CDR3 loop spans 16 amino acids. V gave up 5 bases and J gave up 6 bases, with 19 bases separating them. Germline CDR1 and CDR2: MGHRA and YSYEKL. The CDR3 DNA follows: TGCGCCAGCAGCACGAGGGCAGCTCTTGGGGCCGGGGAGCTGTTTTTT. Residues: CASSTRAALGAGELFF.

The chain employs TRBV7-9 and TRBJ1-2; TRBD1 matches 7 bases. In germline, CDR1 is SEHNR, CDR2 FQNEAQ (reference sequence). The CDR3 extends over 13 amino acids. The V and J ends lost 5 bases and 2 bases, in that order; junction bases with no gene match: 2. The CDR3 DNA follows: TGTGCCAGCAGCCGACAGGGCAACTATGGCTACACCTTC. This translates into CASSRQGNYGYTF.

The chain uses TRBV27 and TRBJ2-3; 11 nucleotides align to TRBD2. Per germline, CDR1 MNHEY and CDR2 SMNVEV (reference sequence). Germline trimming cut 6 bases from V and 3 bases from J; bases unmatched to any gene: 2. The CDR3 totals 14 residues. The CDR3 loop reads CASRTSGGTDTQYF. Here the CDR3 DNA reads TGTGCCAGCAGAACTAGCGGGGGTACAGATACGCAGTATTTT.

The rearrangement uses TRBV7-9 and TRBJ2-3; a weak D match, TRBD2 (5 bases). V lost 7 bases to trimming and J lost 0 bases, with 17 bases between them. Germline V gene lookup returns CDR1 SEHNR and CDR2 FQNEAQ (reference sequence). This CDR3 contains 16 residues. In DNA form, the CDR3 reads TGTGCCAGCAACTCCTTAAGGAGCGGTAGCACAGATACGCAGTATTTT. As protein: CASNSLRSGSTDTQYF.

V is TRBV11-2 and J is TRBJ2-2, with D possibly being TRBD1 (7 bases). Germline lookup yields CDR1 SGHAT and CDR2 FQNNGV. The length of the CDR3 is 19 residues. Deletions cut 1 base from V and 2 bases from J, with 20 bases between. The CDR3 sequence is CASSLGVRGARANTGELFF. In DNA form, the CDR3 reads TGTGCCAGCAGCTTAGGGGTCAGGGGGGCGCGAGCTAACACCGGGGAGCTGTTTTTT.

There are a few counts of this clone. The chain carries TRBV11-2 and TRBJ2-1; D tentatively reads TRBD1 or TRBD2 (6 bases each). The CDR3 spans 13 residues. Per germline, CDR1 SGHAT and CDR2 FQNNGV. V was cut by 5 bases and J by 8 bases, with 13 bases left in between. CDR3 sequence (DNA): TGTGCCAGCAGCAGCTCTGGGGGGCATGAGCAGTTCTTC. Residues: CASSSSGGHEQFF.